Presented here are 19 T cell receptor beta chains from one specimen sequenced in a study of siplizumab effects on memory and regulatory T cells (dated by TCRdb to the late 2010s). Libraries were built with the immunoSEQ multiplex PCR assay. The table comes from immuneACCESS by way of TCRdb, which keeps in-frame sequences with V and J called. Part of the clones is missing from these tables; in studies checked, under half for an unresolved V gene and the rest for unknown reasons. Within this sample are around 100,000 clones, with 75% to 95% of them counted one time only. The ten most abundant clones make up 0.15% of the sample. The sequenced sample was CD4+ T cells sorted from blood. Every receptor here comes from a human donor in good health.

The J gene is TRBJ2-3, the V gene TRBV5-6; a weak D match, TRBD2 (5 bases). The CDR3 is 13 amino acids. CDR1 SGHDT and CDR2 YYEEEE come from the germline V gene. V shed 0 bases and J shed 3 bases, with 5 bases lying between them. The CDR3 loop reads CASSLAGTDTQYF. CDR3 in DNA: TGTGCCAGCAGCTTGGCGGGAACAGATACGCAGTATTTT. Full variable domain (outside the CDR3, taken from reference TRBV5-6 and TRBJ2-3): DAGVTQSPTHLIKTRGQQVTLRCSPKSGHDTVSWYQQALGQGPQFIFQYYEEEERQRGNFPDRFSGHQFPNYSSELNVNALLLGDSALYLCASSLAGTDTQYFGPGTRLTVL.

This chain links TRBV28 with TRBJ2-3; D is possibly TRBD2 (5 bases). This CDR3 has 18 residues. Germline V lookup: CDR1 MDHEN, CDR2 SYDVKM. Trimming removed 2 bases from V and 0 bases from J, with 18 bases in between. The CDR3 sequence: CASSLPPPGSFSTDTQYF. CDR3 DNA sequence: TGTGCCAGCAGTTTACCCCCCCCGGGAAGTTTTAGCACAGATACGCAGTATTTT. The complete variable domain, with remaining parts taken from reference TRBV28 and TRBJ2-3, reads DVKVTQSSRYLVKRTGEKVFLECVQDMDHENMFWYRQDPGLGLRLIYFSYDVKMKEKGDIPEGYSVSREKKERFSLILESASTNQTSMYLCASSLPPPGSFSTDTQYFGPGTRLTVL.

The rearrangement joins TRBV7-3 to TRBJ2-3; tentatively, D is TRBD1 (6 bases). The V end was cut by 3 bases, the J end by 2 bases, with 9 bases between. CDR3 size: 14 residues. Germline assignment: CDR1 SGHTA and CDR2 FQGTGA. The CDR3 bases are TGTGCCAGCAGCTTCGACAGGTACACAGATACGCAGTATTTT. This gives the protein CASSFDRYTDTQYF.

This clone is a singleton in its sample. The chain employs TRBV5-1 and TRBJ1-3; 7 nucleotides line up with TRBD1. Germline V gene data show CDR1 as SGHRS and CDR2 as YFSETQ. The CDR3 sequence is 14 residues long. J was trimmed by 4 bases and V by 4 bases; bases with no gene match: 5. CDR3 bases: TGCGCCAGCAGCCTGGAGACAGGGGGAAACACCATATATTTT. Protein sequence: CASSLETGGNTIYF. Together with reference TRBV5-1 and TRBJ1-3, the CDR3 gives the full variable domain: KAGVTQTPRYLIKTRGQQVTLSCSPISGHRSVSWYQQTPGQGLQFLFEYFSETQRNKGNFPGRFSGRQFSNSRSEMNVSTLELGDSALYLCASSLETGGNTIYFGEGSWLTVV.

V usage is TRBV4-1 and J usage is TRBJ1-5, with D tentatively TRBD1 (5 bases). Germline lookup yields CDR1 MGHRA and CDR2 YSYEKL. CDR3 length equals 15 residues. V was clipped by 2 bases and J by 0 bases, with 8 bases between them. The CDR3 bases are TGCGCCAGCAGCCAATGGGGCTATAGCAATCAGCCCCAGCATTTT. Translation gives CASSQWGYSNQPQHF.

CDR3 protein: CASSPPETEYSNQPQHF. The DNA of the CDR3 is TGTGCCAGCTCACCACCAGAGACAGAATACAGCAATCAGCCCCAGCATTTT. The chain couples TRBV18 to TRBJ1-5; D may be TRBD1 (5 bases). This CDR3 region has 17 residues. CDR1 and CDR2 from the germline V gene are KGHSH and LQKENI. V dropped 0 bases and J dropped 1 base, with 13 bases sitting between them. Variable domain in full (rest from reference TRBV18 and TRBJ1-5): NAGVMQNPRHLVRRRGQEARLRCSPMKGHSHVYWYRQLPEEGLKFMVYLQKENIIDESGMPKERFSAEFPKEGPSILRIQQVVRGDSAAYFCASSPPETEYSNQPQHFGDGTRLSIL.

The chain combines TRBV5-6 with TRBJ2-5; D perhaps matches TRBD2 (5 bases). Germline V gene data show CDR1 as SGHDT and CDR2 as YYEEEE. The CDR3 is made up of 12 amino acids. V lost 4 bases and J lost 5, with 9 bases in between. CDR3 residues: CASSPREETQYF. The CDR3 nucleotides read TGTGCCAGCAGCCCTAGGGAGGAGACCCAGTACTTC.

The CDR3 spells CASSLEGFRKTETQYF. The CDR3 DNA is TGTGCCAGCAGCTTAGAAGGTTTCCGAAAGACAGAGACCCAGTACTTC. The J gene is TRBJ2-5, the V gene TRBV7-2, with D unclear. V was pared by 1 base and J by 4 bases, with 16 bases between. The CDR3 contains 16 residues. Germline CDR1 reads SGHTA; CDR2 reads FQGNSA. The variable domain in full, with the rest retrieved from reference TRBV7-2 and TRBJ2-5, is GAGVSQSPSNKVTEKGKDVELRCDPISGHTALYWYRQSLGQGLEFLIYFQGNSAPDKSGLPSDRFSAERTGGSVSTLTIQRTQQEDSAVYLCASSLEGFRKTETQYFGPGTRLLVL.

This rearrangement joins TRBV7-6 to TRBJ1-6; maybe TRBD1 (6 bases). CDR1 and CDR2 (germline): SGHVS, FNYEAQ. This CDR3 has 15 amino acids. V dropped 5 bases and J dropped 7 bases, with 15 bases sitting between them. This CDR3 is CASSRIAGANSPLHF. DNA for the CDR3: TGTGCCAGCAGCCGTATTGCAGGGGCAAATTCACCCCTCCACTTT.

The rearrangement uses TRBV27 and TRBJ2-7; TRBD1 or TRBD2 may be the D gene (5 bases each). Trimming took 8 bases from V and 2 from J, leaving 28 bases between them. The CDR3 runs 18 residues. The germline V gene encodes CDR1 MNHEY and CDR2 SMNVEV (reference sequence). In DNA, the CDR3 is TGTGCCAGCCGAGCGATCAAATACCAGGGACGCGCCCCCTACGAGCAGTACTTC. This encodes CASRAIKYQGRAPYEQYF.

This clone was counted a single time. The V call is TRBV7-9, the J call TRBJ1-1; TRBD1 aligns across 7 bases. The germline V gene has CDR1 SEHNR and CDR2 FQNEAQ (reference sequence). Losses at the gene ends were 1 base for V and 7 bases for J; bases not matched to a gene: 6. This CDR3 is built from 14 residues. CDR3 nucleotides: TGTGCCAGCAGCTTAGGAGCCACAGGGGTTGAAGCTTTCTTT. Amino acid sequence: CASSLGATGVEAFF.

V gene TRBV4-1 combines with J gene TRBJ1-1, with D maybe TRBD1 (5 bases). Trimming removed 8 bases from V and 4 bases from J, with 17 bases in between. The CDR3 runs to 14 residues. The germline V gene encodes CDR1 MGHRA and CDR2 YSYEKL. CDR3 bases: TGCGCCAGCCGCGCCGGGACCCGGGGCACTGAAGCTTTCTTT. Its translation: CASRAGTRGTEAFF.

The CDR3 protein is CASSYPTGTGAFF. The CDR3 region has the DNA TGTGCCAGCAGTTACCCCACCGGGACAGGAGCTTTCTTT. The chain is built from TRBV6-6 and TRBJ1-1; 8 nucleotides align to TRBD1. V lost 2 bases and J lost 10; bases outside the gene matches: 6. Germline V gene sequence: CDR1 MNHNY, CDR2 SVGAGI (reference sequence). CDR3 length: 13 amino acids.

The DNA for the CDR3 is TGTGCCAGCAGCTTGCGGCGACAGGCCGGGCAGTACTTC. Encoded protein: CASSLRRQAGQYF. V and J are TRBV5-6 and TRBJ2-7, with D possibly being TRBD1 (6 bases). CDR1 and CDR2 (germline): SGHDT, YYEEEE. The V end was cut by 1 base, the J end by 9 bases, with 14 bases between. There are 13 residues in the CDR3.

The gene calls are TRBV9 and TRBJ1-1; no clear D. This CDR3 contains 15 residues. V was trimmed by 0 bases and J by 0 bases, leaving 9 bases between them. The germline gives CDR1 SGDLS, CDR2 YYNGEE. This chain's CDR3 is CASSVGAQMNTEAFF. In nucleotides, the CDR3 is TGTGCCAGCAGCGTAGGGGCGCAGATGAACACTGAAGCTTTCTTT.

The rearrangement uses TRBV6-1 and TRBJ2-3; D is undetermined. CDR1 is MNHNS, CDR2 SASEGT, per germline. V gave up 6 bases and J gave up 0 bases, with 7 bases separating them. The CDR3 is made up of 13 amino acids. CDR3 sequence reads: CASRRASTDTQYF. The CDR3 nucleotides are TGTGCCAGCAGGCGTGCTAGCACAGATACGCAGTATTTT.

CDR3 residues: CASSQDGTGGPNTGELFF. CDR3 nucleotide sequence: TGTGCCAGCAGCCAAGATGGGACAGGGGGACCGAACACCGGGGAGCTGTTTTTT. The chain joins TRBV4-2 to TRBJ2-2; 11 bases line up with TRBD1. This CDR3 comprises 18 residues. With 0 bases clipped from V and 0 bases from J, the junction kept 3 bases outside the gene matches. Germline V lookup: CDR1 LGHNA, CDR2 YNFKEQ.

The CDR3 sequence is CASSKGITDTQYF. CDR3 nucleotides: TGCGCCAGCAGCAAAGGGATCACAGATACGCAGTATTTT. The rearrangement uses TRBV5-1 and TRBJ2-3; D is undetermined. In germline, CDR1 is SGHRS, CDR2 YFSETQ. This CDR3 is 13 amino acids long. V was shortened by 4 bases and J by 2 bases, with 8 bases between the two germline ends. The full variable domain, its missing parts supplied by reference TRBV5-1 and TRBJ2-3, is KAGVTQTPRYLIKTRGQQVTLSCSPISGHRSVSWYQQTPGQGLQFLFEYFSETQRNKGNFPGRFSGRQFSNSRSEMNVSTLELGDSALYLCASSKGITDTQYFGPGTRLTVL.

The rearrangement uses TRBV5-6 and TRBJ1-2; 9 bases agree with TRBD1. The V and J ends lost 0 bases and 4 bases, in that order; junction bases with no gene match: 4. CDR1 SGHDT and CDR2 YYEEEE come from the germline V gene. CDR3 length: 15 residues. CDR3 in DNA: TGTGCCAGCAGCTTGGCCGGGACAGGGCGCTATGGCTACACCTTC. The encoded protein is CASSLAGTGRYGYTF.